One and the same sample provided the 31 T cell receptor beta chains below, sequenced in a study of beta chain features in type 1 diabetes. Study-wide results and limits: TCRB CDR3 length was moderately but significantly reduced in all four CD4+ subsets of Type 1 diabetes patients.

Of the isolated RNA, all was reverse transcribed, and so the sequenced material was expressed TCRB transcripts. Here immunoSEQ multiplex PCR was the method, and the copy in TCRdb shows in-frame clones only, minus some. This table holds 150,000 to 180,000 clones, about 9.4% found once. Their antigen targets remain unknown. The sequenced sample consisted of central memory CD4+ T cells from blood. These receptors were obtained from a man aged 25 to 45 with type 1 diabetes.

This clone was counted a few times. This chain uses TRBV21-1 with TRBJ2-7; TRBD2, the table's D call, was not compared with the DNA. TRBV21-1 is a recognized pseudogene. The CDR3 contains 14 residues. The CDR3 DNA sequence: TGTGCCAGCTCCCGCGGTCGCAGTCCCTACGAGCAGTACTTC. It codes for CASSRGRSPYEQYF.

V gene TRBV29-1 combines with J gene TRBJ2-7; the match to TRBD1 covers 7 bases. V lost 6 bases to trimming and J lost 0 bases; unmatched junction nucleotides: 5. CDR3 length: 13 amino acids. Per the germline V gene, CDR1 is SQVTM and CDR2 is ANQGSEA. The CDR3 bases are TGCAGCGTGGAGACAGGGAGCTCCTACGAGCAGTACTTC. Protein sequence: CSVETGSSYEQYF.

This clone was seen more than once but under ten times. The chain combines TRBV7-2 with TRBJ1-5; D is perhaps TRBD1 (5 bases). The CDR3 runs 13 residues. The V end was cut by 4 bases, the J end by 4 bases, with 8 bases between. CDR1 is SGHTA and CDR2 is FQGNSA in the germline V gene. The CDR3 DNA sequence: TGTGCCAGCAGCTCCGACAGAAATCAGCCCCAGCATTTT. Its protein product is CASSSDRNQPQHF.

This chain's CDR3 is CASSPGQGRGGYTF. CDR3 sequence (DNA): TGTGCCAGCAGCCCGGGACAGGGGCGCGGGGGCTACACCTTC. This rearrangement joins TRBV11-2 to TRBJ1-2, with 10 bases that match TRBD1. This CDR3 contains 14 residues. V shed 5 bases and J 8 bases; nucleotides not matched to a gene: 8. Germline CDR1 is SGHAT and CDR2 is FQNNGV.

This clone showed up just a few times. The rearrangement links TRBV2 to TRBJ2-7; D is ambiguous. Germline V lookup: CDR1 SNHLY, CDR2 FYNNEI. V lost 5 bases and J lost 2, with 10 bases in between. The CDR3 extends over 13 amino acids. CDR3: CASSSTTPYEQYF. The CDR3 DNA is TGTGCCAGCAGTAGTACGACTCCCTACGAGCAGTACTTC.

This clone was seen a few times. The chain links TRBV29-1 to TRBJ2-3; the D gene is possibly TRBD2 (6 bases). The V gene lost 6 bases and the J gene lost 5 bases, with 12 bases spanning the gap. The CDR3 consists of 12 residues. CDR1 is SQVTM, CDR2 ANQGSEA, per germline. The CDR3 sequence: CSVNTGVDTQYF. The CDR3 nucleotides are TGCAGCGTAAACACGGGGGTAGATACGCAGTATTTT.

This clone was counted a few times. The rearrangement joins TRBV27 to TRBJ2-7; 8 nucleotides line up with TRBD1. Germline V gives CDR1 MNHEY, CDR2 SMNVEV (reference sequence). This CDR3 spans 15 amino acids. With V trimmed by 2 bases and J by 2 bases, 5 bases remained unmatched. CDR3 amino acids: CASSLPGQGTYEQYF. The CDR3 nucleotides are TGTGCCAGCAGTTTACCTGGACAGGGAACCTACGAGCAGTACTTC.

The chain is built from TRBV23-1 and TRBJ2-5; 7 positions agree with TRBD1. TRBV23-1 is placed among ORFs of uncertain function. V shed 7 bases, J shed 4 bases, and the junction held 12 bases outside the gene matches. This CDR3 contains 15 residues. CDR3 DNA: TGCGCCAGCAACCCAGGGGGAAGTCGGGGAGAGACCCAGTACTTC. Its translation is CASNPGGSRGETQYF.

In this sample, this clone turned up a few times. This chain joins TRBV28 and TRBJ2-3, with 7 nucleotides matching TRBD2. This CDR3 has 14 residues. Trimming at V came to 8 bases and at J to 4 bases, leaving 9 bases not matched to a gene. CDR1 and CDR2 (germline): MDHEN, SYDVKM. This CDR3 reads CASQRGSRADTQYF. The CDR3 DNA reads TGTGCCAGCCAGCGGGGCAGTCGGGCAGATACGCAGTATTTT.

This clone was counted once. The gene calls are TRBV27 and TRBJ1-5, with 7 bases lining up with TRBD1. This CDR3 comprises 13 residues. The germline V gene has CDR1 MNHEY and CDR2 SMNVEV (reference sequence). Trimming removed 3 bases from V and 5 bases from J; junction bases left unmatched: 1. The CDR3 here is CASSLTGHQPQHF. As DNA, the CDR3 is TGTGCCAGCAGTTTGACAGGGCATCAGCCCCAGCATTTT.

This clone was seen a few times. The CDR3 sequence is CASSIKADYGYTF. The CDR3 nucleotides are TGTGCCAGTAGTATAAAGGCGGACTATGGCTACACCTTC. The chain uses TRBV19 and TRBJ1-2; D not certain. The germline gives CDR1 LNHDA, CDR2 SQIVND (reference sequence). The CDR3 loop spans 13 amino acids. Trimming left V 2 bases short and J 3 bases short, with 7 bases between.

The table lists this clone with a few counts. The rearrangement joins TRBV27 to TRBJ1-1; 7 bases agree with TRBD1. J lost 3 bases, V lost 5 bases, and 6 bases had no gene match. CDR1 is MNHEY and CDR2 is SMNVEV in the germline V gene (reference sequence). The CDR3 sequence is 14 residues long. CDR3 coding DNA: TGTGCCAGCAGTACACAACAGGGGTACACTGAAGCTTTCTTT. This codes for CASSTQQGYTEAFF.

In this sample, this clone turned up a few times. The rearrangement uses TRBV10-3 and TRBJ2-5, with 8 positions matching TRBD2. This CDR3 comprises 13 residues. V trimming: 6 bases; J trimming: 5 bases; junction bases outside the gene matches: 5. Germline CDR1 ENHRY, CDR2 SYGVKD. In DNA form, the CDR3 reads TGTGCCATCAGGGCGACGGGAGGGGAGACCCAGTACTTC. Its translation is CAIRATGGETQYF.

This clone appeared a few times. The gene calls are TRBV5-1 and TRBJ2-3; D is possibly TRBD2 (6 bases). In germline, CDR1 is SGHRS, CDR2 YFSETQ. The CDR3 contains 14 residues. The ends were cut back, 3 bases at V and 4 bases at J, with 12 bases in the middle. The DNA for the CDR3 is TGCGCCAGCAGCTCCCTCGGGGGAGCAGATACGCAGTATTTT. Encoded protein: CASSSLGGADTQYF.

In this sample, this clone turned up a few times. The J gene is TRBJ2-1, the V gene TRBV5-1; 9 bases agree with TRBD1. The CDR3 is 19 residues long. J gave up 0 bases and V 4 bases, and 14 bases lay outside the gene matches. The germline gives CDR1 SGHRS, CDR2 YFSETQ. CDR3 residues: CASSGNPPRTGASYNEQFF. The CDR3 nucleotides read TGCGCCAGCAGCGGAAACCCTCCAAGGACAGGGGCCTCCTACAATGAGCAGTTCTTC.

The rearrangement joins TRBV4-3 to TRBJ2-7; 10 nucleotides agree with TRBD2. The length of the CDR3 is 22 residues. Per the germline V gene, CDR1 is LGHNA and CDR2 is YSLEER. Trimming removed 0 bases from V and 3 bases from J; junction bases left unmatched: 23. The CDR3 DNA reads TGCGCCAGCAGCCAAGATCGATCTGGGGGGCAATGGACTAGCGGCACCTACTACGAGCAGTACTTC. Translation: CASSQDRSGGQWTSGTYYEQYF.

The chain uses TRBV30 and TRBJ2-4, with 7 bases matching TRBD2. CDR1 and CDR2 from the germline V gene are GTSNPN and SVGIG (reference sequence). The V gene end was trimmed by 1 base and the J gene end by 5 bases; junction bases not matched to a gene: 8. This CDR3 has 15 amino acids. The CDR3: CAWSGGGQSQNIQYF. The CDR3 DNA sequence: TGTGCCTGGAGTGGGGGGGGTCAATCCCAAAACATTCAGTACTTC.

This clone was observed a few times. The chain has TRBV5-8 and TRBJ2-3; 7 bases agree with TRBD2. The germline CDR1 and CDR2 sequences are SGHTS and YDEGEE. The CDR3 has 17 residues. V lost 0 bases to trimming and J lost 0 bases; unmatched junction nucleotides: 7. The CDR3 protein is CASSLVPSGTSTDTQYF. CDR3 nucleotides: TGTGCCAGCAGCTTGGTTCCTAGCGGCACGAGCACAGATACGCAGTATTTT.

This clone was observed a handful of times. This sequence joins TRBV5-1 and TRBJ1-2; 9 bases align to TRBD1. CDR1 and CDR2 (germline): SGHRS, YFSETQ. After removal of 0 bases from V and 7 bases from J, the junction contained 7 bases not matched to a gene. The CDR3 totals 15 residues. In DNA, the CDR3 is TGCGCCAGCAGCTTGGCGGGACAGGGAGGGAGTGGCTACACCTTC. Its translation is CASSLAGQGGSGYTF.

The CDR3 loop reads CASSPGGLYYGYTF. CDR3 in DNA: TGTGCCAGCAGCCCCGGAGGGTTATACTATGGCTACACCTTC. V gene TRBV9 combines with J gene TRBJ1-2; D not certain. The V gene's germline CDR1 is SGDLS and CDR2 YYNGEE. V lost 4 bases, J lost 3 bases, and 13 bases lay in between. The CDR3 length is 14 residues.

The rearrangement links TRBV5-4 to TRBJ1-1; no clear D gene. This CDR3 has 15 residues. Trimming left V 1 base short and J 1 base short, with 11 bases between. The germline gives CDR1 SGHNT, CDR2 YYREEE (reference sequence). CDR3 in amino acids: CASSLITSENTEAFF. The CDR3 DNA follows: TGTGCCAGCAGCTTGATAACCTCAGAGAACACTGAAGCTTTCTTT.

This clone was observed a handful of times. The chain is built from TRBV2 and TRBJ1-1, with TRBD1 matching 9 bases. This CDR3 has 12 amino acids. Losses at the gene ends were 9 bases for V and 8 bases for J; bases not matched to a gene: 7. Germline V gene data show CDR1 as SNHLY and CDR2 as FYNNEI. The CDR3 DNA reads as TGTGCCAGTGAACCGGACAGGGGCGAAGCTTTCTTT. Amino acid sequence: CASEPDRGEAFF.

This clone has a handful of counts. This chain links TRBV5-6 with TRBJ2-1; possibly TRBD1 for D (6 bases). The germline gives CDR1 SGHDT, CDR2 YYEEEE. This CDR3 region has 13 residues. V gave up 7 bases and J gave up 10 bases, with 18 bases separating them. CDR3 sequence (DNA): TGTGCCAGCGGGGGACAAACGGTTTCGGAGCAGTTCTTC. Translating it yields CASGGQTVSEQFF. Full variable domain (remainder filled in from reference TRBV5-6 and TRBJ2-1): DAGVTQSPTHLIKTRGQQVTLRCSPKSGHDTVSWYQQALGQGPQFIFQYYEEEERQRGNFPDRFSGHQFPNYSSELNVNALLLGDSALYLCASGGQTVSEQFFGPGTRLTVL.

This clone was observed a few times. This chain uses TRBV2 with TRBJ2-5; TRBD1 matches 11 bases. There are 15 residues in the CDR3. V shed 5 bases, J shed 5 bases, and the junction held 7 bases outside the gene matches. The V gene's germline CDR1 is SNHLY and CDR2 FYNNEI. This CDR3 is CASSMGQGVGETQYF. DNA for the CDR3: TGTGCCAGCAGTATGGGACAGGGGGTTGGGGAGACCCAGTACTTC.

This clone appeared a few times. The chain uses TRBV9 and TRBJ2-2; possibly TRBD2 for D (5 bases). Deletions cut 2 bases from V and 4 bases from J, with 9 bases between. The V gene's germline CDR1 is SGDLS and CDR2 YYNGEE. The CDR3 sequence is 14 residues long. DNA of the CDR3: TGTGCCAGCAGCGTCCAAGGGAGCACCGGGGAGCTGTTTTTT. It translates to CASSVQGSTGELFF.

This chain uses TRBV4-1 with TRBJ1-5; D is undetermined. The CDR3 spans 16 residues. Trimming shortened V by 3 bases and J by 2 bases, and 14 bases separated the two germline ends. Germline loops: CDR1 MGHRA, CDR2 YSYEKL. The CDR3 loop reads CASSQMGWGGNQPQHF. The CDR3, as DNA: TGCGCCAGCAGCCAGATGGGGTGGGGAGGCAATCAGCCCCAGCATTTT.

This clone occurred a few times. The chain couples TRBV4-2 to TRBJ1-2; TRBD1 might be the D (5 bases). CDR3 size: 14 residues. Per the germline V gene, CDR1 is LGHNA and CDR2 is YNFKEQ. V dropped 3 bases and J dropped 6 bases, with 14 bases sitting between them. The CDR3 coding sequence is TGTGCCAGCAGCCACGAGACAGCTTTACATGGCTACACCTTC. Residues: CASSHETALHGYTF.

The chain employs TRBV7-8 and TRBJ2-1; weak D call: TRBD2 (6 bases). There are 13 residues in the CDR3. Germline V gene data show CDR1 as SGHVS and CDR2 as FQNEAQ. Deletions cut 4 bases from V and 7 bases from J, with 11 bases between. The CDR3 sequence: CASSSGTLNEQFF. DNA for the CDR3: TGTGCCAGCAGCTCCGGGACTCTAAATGAGCAGTTCTTC.

There are a few counts of this clone. The rearrangement joins TRBV7-2 to TRBJ1-4; D is perhaps TRBD1 (6 bases). The ends were cut back, 4 bases at V and 6 bases at J, with 12 bases in the middle. The CDR3 extends over 14 amino acids. Per germline, CDR1 SGHTA and CDR2 FQGNSA. In DNA, the CDR3 is TGTGCCAGCAGCTCACAGGGAAGAGATGAAAAACTGTTTTTT. It specifies CASSSQGRDEKLFF.

This clone was recorded a few times. J is TRBJ2-5 and V is TRBV5-1; 9 positions match TRBD2. Unmatched junction bases numbered 2, after V lost 5 bases and J lost 0 bases. Germline V gene sequence: CDR1 SGHRS, CDR2 YFSETQ. The CDR3 is 14 residues long. DNA of the CDR3: TGCGCCAGCAGGCTAGCGGGGTACCAAGAGACCCAGTACTTC. It translates to CASRLAGYQETQYF.

In this sample, this clone turned up a few times. V gene TRBV11-2 combines with J gene TRBJ2-1; D is possibly TRBD1 (8 bases). The germline V gene encodes CDR1 SGHAT and CDR2 FQNNGV. The V end lost 6 bases, the J end lost 8 bases, and 26 bases lay between the germline ends. This CDR3 contains 17 residues. CDR3 sequence reads: CASRGPPGNTGGDEQFF. CDR3 DNA sequence: TGTGCCAGCAGGGGGCCCCCCGGGAACACAGGGGGGGATGAGCAGTTCTTC.